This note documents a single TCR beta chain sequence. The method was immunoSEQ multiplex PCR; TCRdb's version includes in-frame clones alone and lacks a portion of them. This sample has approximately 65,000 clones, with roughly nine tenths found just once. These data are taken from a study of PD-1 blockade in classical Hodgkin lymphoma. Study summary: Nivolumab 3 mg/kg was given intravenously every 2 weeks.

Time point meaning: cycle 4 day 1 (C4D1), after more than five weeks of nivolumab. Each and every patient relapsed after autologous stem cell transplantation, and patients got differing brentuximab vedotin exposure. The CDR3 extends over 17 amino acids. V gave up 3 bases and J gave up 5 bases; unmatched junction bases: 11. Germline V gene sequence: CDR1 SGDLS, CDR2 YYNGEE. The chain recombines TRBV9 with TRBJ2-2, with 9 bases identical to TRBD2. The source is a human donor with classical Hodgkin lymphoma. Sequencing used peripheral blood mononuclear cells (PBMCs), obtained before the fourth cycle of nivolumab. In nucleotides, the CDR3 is TGTGCCAGCAGCGAAGGAGTAGCGGGAGTGTGGACCGGGGAGCTGTTTTTT. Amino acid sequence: CASSEGVAGVWTGELFF. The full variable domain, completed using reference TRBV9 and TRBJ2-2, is DSGVTQTPKHLITATGQRVTLRCSPRSGDLSVYWYQQSLDQGLQFLIQYYNGEERAKGNILERFSAQQFPDLHSELNLSSLELGDSALYFCASSEGVAGVWTGELFFGEGSRLTVL.